A selection of T cell receptor beta chains follows, all from one sample in a study of identical twins. TCRdb re-derived calls from the 5' RACE reads in MiXCR, one entry per CDR3 protein. The profile shows 200,000 to 250,000 distinct CDR3 sequences, 7.5% of them singletons. These data were likewise used in another study, on yellow fever vaccine responses in identical twins.

Sample: memory (CD45RO+) T cells sorted from blood. These receptors were obtained from a woman under 30 in good health. Each CDR3 is given with its conserved first and last residue. D genes are given only for firm matches. Clone sizes are given selectively: once, few, many, or a class where the clone is expanded.

V gene	clone size	D gene	J gene	CDR3 protein	CDR3 DNA
TRBV6-5	few	NA	TRBJ1-1	CASSYGTNTEAFF	TGTGCCAGCAGTTATGGCACGAACACTGAAGCTTTCTTT
TRBV5-1	many	NA	TRBJ1-3	CASSLEGVGNTIYF	TGCGCCAGCAGCTTGGAAGGGGTCGGAAACACCATATATTTT
TRBV12-3/TRBV12-4	many	NA	TRBJ1-5	CASSKTYAQPQHF	TGTGCCAGCTCTAAGACCTACGCACAGCCCCAGCATTTT
TRBV5-5	many	NA	TRBJ2-7	CASSPVSGAAGQYF	TGTGCCAGCAGCCCTGTTTCAGGGGCCGCGGGGCAGTACTTC
TRBV6-2/TRBV6-3	NA	NA	TRBJ1-6	CASSTGQNSASPLHF	TGTGCCAGCAGTACCGGACAGAACTCGGCCTCACCCCTCCACTTT
TRBV24-1	few	TRBD2	TRBJ2-3	CATSEAGGTQYF	TGTGCCACCAGTGAGGCGGGGGGTACGCAGTATTTT
TRBV19	NA	NA	TRBJ2-2	CASTEAGLRELFF	TGTGCCAGTACAGAGGCAGGCCTACGGGAGCTGTTTTTT
TRBV20-1	few	TRBD2	TRBJ2-7	CSASLLAGADVGYEQYF	TGCAGTGCTAGTTTACTAGCGGGAGCCGACGTCGGGTACGAGCAGTACTTC
TRBV2	few	NA	TRBJ1-1	CASSSDRENTEAFF	TGTGCCAGCAGTTCGGACCGAGAGAACACTGAAGCTTTCTTT
TRBV7-6	NA	TRBD2	TRBJ2-7	CASSPRTSGGGTYEQYF	TGTGCCAGCAGCCCTAGGACTAGCGGGGGGGGCACCTACGAGCAGTACTTC
TRBV4-3	many	TRBD1	TRBJ2-1	CASSLGQGTYNEQFF	TGCGCCAGCAGCCTGGGACAGGGGACGTACAATGAGCAGTTCTTC
TRBV30	once	TRBD1	TRBJ2-1	CAWRQDRALQQFF	TGTGCCTGGAGACAGGACAGGGCTCTACAGCAGTTCTTC
TRBV2	NA	NA	TRBJ1-2	CASSDTAELGYGYTF	TGTGCCAGCAGTGATACTGCGGAGTTGGGCTATGGCTACACCTTC
TRBV28	few	TRBD2	TRBJ2-5	CASSFSGRDQETQYF	TGTGCCAGCAGTTTTAGCGGGAGAGACCAAGAGACCCAGTACTTC
TRBV6-1	few	TRBD1	TRBJ2-2	CASSGGQGLTGELFF	TGTGCCAGCAGTGGCGGACAGGGGCTAACCGGGGAGCTGTTTTTT
TRBV20-1	NA	TRBD2	TRBJ2-2	CSAPTGLAGANTGELFF	TGCAGTGCTCCCACCGGGCTAGCGGGGGCGAACACCGGGGAGCTGTTTTTT
TRBV3-1	few	TRBD2	TRBJ2-1	CASSQGAGVNNEQFF	TGTGCCAGCAGCCAAGGAGCGGGGGTGAACAATGAGCAGTTCTTC
TRBV3-1	many	TRBD2	TRBJ2-5	CASSQGGGLAGWETQYF	TGTGCCAGCAGCCAAGGAGGGGGACTAGCGGGATGGGAGACCCAGTACTTC
TRBV6-6	many	TRBD2	TRBJ2-3	CASTGGYQTQYF	TGTGCCAGCACGGGGGGTTACCAAACGCAGTATTTT
TRBV20-1	NA	NA	TRBJ2-7	CGPPREQYF	TGCGGACCCCCTCGCGAGCAGTACTTC
TRBV20-1	NA	TRBD2	TRBJ2-7	CSARVAGLAGGGQYF	TGCAGTGCTAGAGTAGCGGGACTAGCGGGAGGCGGACAGTACTTC